A selection of T cell receptor beta chains follows, all from one sample in a study of beta chain features in type 1 diabetes. Sequencing used immunoSEQ multiplex PCR; TCRdb keeps in-frame clones, though not all of them. The repertoire includes 330,000 or so clones, roughly 12% of them detected once, and around 0.0099% sits in the top ten. Specimen: naive CD4+ T cells from blood. The receptors originated from a woman aged 18-29 years with type 1 diabetes. Both conserved end residues are part of each CDR3. A D gene is named only where the DNA matches it firmly. Size values are once, few and many counts, or a class for expanded clones, and some rows have none.

J gene: TRBJ2-3; clone size: few; V gene: TRBV11-2; D gene: .; CDR3 DNA: TGTGCCAGCAGCGTGGCTGTAACAGATACGCAGTATTTT; CDR3 protein: CASSVAVTDTQYF
J gene: TRBJ1-5; clone size: few; V gene: TRBV9; D gene: .; CDR3 DNA: TGTGCCAGCAGCGTCTCCGCAGGGCCGGCTCAGCCCCAGCATTTT; CDR3 protein: CASSVSAGPAQPQHF
J gene: TRBJ1-1; clone size: few; V gene: TRBV4-3; D gene: .; CDR3 DNA: TGCGCCAGCAGCCAAGGGGGCAAGAACACTGAAGCTTTCTTT; CDR3 protein: CASSQGGKNTEAFF
J gene: TRBJ1-5; clone size: .; V gene: TRBV5-6; D gene: TRBD1; CDR3 DNA: TGTGCCAGCAAGACAGGGGGCCCGTATAGCAATCAGCCCCAGCATTTT; CDR3 protein: CASKTGGPYSNQPQHF
J gene: TRBJ2-3; clone size: .; V gene: TRBV7-2; D gene: .; CDR3 DNA: TGTGCCAGCAGCTTAGGTGGGGGGAGACGGGATACGCAGTATTTT; CDR3 protein: CASSLGGGRRDTQYF
J gene: TRBJ2-2; clone size: .; V gene: TRBV4-1; D gene: .; CDR3 DNA: TGCGCCAGCAGCCAAGAGGTGGCTAGTACCGGGGAGCTGTTTTTT; CDR3 protein: CASSQEVASTGELFF
J gene: TRBJ1-1; clone size: few; V gene: TRBV27; D gene: .; CDR3 DNA: TGTGCCAGCAGAGCCGGGGGATGGGTCACTGAAGCTTTCTTT; CDR3 protein: CASRAGGWVTEAFF
J gene: TRBJ2-5; clone size: few; V gene: TRBV2; D gene: .; CDR3 DNA: TGTGCCAGCAGTGCGGGGGACCCGGACTTC; CDR3 protein: CASSAGDPDF
J gene: TRBJ2-3; clone size: .; V gene: TRBV20-1; D gene: .; CDR3 DNA: TGCAGTGTTGCCGGAGATACGCAGTATTTT; CDR3 protein: CSVAGDTQYF
J gene: TRBJ2-3; clone size: few; V gene: TRBV30; D gene: .; CDR3 DNA: TGTGCCTGGAGTATAGGGGCAGATACGCAGTATTTT; CDR3 protein: CAWSIGADTQYF
J gene: TRBJ1-1; clone size: .; V gene: TRBV5-6; D gene: .; CDR3 DNA: TGTGCCAGCAGCTTGTTTGGGCCAAGGGGCACTGAAGCTTTCTTT; CDR3 protein: CASSLFGPRGTEAFF
J gene: TRBJ1-1; clone size: few; V gene: TRBV15; D gene: TRBD1; CDR3 DNA: TGTGCCACCAGCAGGAGGGGTGGGGGACAGGGAGCTTTCTTT; CDR3 protein: CATSRRGGGQGAFF
J gene: TRBJ2-7; clone size: .; V gene: TRBV28; D gene: TRBD2; CDR3 DNA: TGTGCCAGCAGCTTGGGCCTAGCGGGAGAGGGTTACGAGCAGTACTTC; CDR3 protein: CASSLGLAGEGYEQYF
J gene: TRBJ2-1; clone size: .; V gene: TRBV5-4; D gene: TRBD1; CDR3 DNA: TGTGCCACCTCGACCCGGACAGGGGTAGACAATGAGCAGTTCTTC; CDR3 protein: CATSTRTGVDNEQFF
J gene: TRBJ1-6; clone size: .; V gene: TRBV7-9; D gene: .; CDR3 DNA: TGTGCCAGCAGCTTAGGCAGCTCCTATAATTCACCCCTCCACTTT; CDR3 protein: CASSLGSSYNSPLHF
J gene: TRBJ2-6; clone size: few; V gene: TRBV14; D gene: .; CDR3 DNA: TGTGCCAGCAGCCTCAGGCCGGGACAAGATTACTCTGGGGCCAACGTCCTGACTTTC; CDR3 protein: CASSLRPGQDYSGANVLTF
J gene: TRBJ1-5; clone size: .; V gene: TRBV7-2; D gene: .; CDR3 DNA: TGTGCCAGCAGGGGACAAGTCAATCAGCCCCAGCATTTT; CDR3 protein: CASRGQVNQPQHF
J gene: TRBJ1-2; clone size: .; V gene: TRBV6-5; D gene: TRBD1; CDR3 DNA: TGTGCCAGCAGTCCATCCGGGACAGGGTGGTATGGCTACACCTTC; CDR3 protein: CASSPSGTGWYGYTF
J gene: TRBJ1-5; clone size: few; V gene: TRBV18; D gene: .; CDR3 DNA: TGTGCCAGCTCACCACCGTCGGTTTCTCAGCCCCAGCATTTT; CDR3 protein: CASSPPSVSQPQHF
J gene: TRBJ2-1; clone size: .; V gene: TRBV19; D gene: .; CDR3 DNA: TGTGCCAGTAGTAAGAGGGAGTACAATGAGCAGTTCTTC; CDR3 protein: CASSKREYNEQFF
J gene: TRBJ1-2; clone size: few; V gene: TRBV10-2; D gene: .; CDR3 DNA: TGCGCCAGCAGTGACAGCGAATATGGCTACACCTTC; CDR3 protein: CASSDSEYGYTF
J gene: TRBJ2-1; clone size: .; V gene: TRBV27; D gene: .; CDR3 DNA: TGTGCCAGCAGCGGGACTTCCTACAATGAGCAGTTCTTC; CDR3 protein: CASSGTSYNEQFF
J gene: TRBJ2-5; clone size: .; V gene: TRBV5-1; D gene: TRBD2; CDR3 DNA: TGCGCCAGCAGTCTGACTAGCGCCCAAGAGACCCAGTACTTC; CDR3 protein: CASSLTSAQETQYF
J gene: TRBJ1-5; clone size: .; V gene: TRBV7-2; D gene: .; CDR3 DNA: TGTGCCAGCAGCCCTTCGGACAGTGGACCTCAGCATTTT; CDR3 protein: CASSPSDSGPQHF
J gene: TRBJ2-3; clone size: .; V gene: TRBV6-4; D gene: TRBD2; CDR3 DNA: TGTGCCAGCAGTTTGGGCGGGGGGCGAGGAGATACGCAGTATTTT; CDR3 protein: CASSLGGGRGDTQYF
J gene: TRBJ1-3; clone size: .; V gene: TRBV30; D gene: TRBD1; CDR3 DNA: TGTGCCTGGACAGGGGGCCTCTCTGGAAACACCATATATTTT; CDR3 protein: CAWTGGLSGNTIYF
J gene: TRBJ1-1; clone size: few; V gene: TRBV4-3; D gene: .; CDR3 DNA: TGCGCCAGCAGCCGAACGGCGGGAGGCACTGAAGCTTTCTTT; CDR3 protein: CASSRTAGGTEAFF
J gene: TRBJ1-5; clone size: .; V gene: TRBV7-9; D gene: .; CDR3 DNA: TGTGCCAGCAGCTTAGCCGGGTATGGCAATCAGCCCCAGCATTTT; CDR3 protein: CASSLAGYGNQPQHF
J gene: TRBJ2-7; clone size: .; V gene: TRBV9; D gene: .; CDR3 DNA: TGTGCCAGCAGCGTAGCTAACTCAAACGAGCAGTACTTC; CDR3 protein: CASSVANSNEQYF
J gene: TRBJ2-1; clone size: .; V gene: TRBV4-2; D gene: TRBD2; CDR3 DNA: TGTGCCAGCAGCCCCTATGAGGCAGCGGGAGGTAACAATGAGCAGTTCTTC; CDR3 protein: CASSPYEAAGGNNEQFF
J gene: TRBJ2-5; clone size: .; V gene: TRBV19; D gene: TRBD2; CDR3 DNA: TGTGCCAGTAGTATCTCCCCGGGACTAGTTGTCCAAGAGACCCAGTACTTC; CDR3 protein: CASSISPGLVVQETQYF
J gene: TRBJ1-1; clone size: .; V gene: TRBV18; D gene: TRBD1; CDR3 DNA: TGTGCCAGCTCATCGACAGGGTCCACTGAAGCTTTCTTT; CDR3 protein: CASSSTGSTEAFF
J gene: TRBJ2-7; clone size: few; V gene: TRBV27; D gene: TRBD1; CDR3 DNA: TGTGCCAGCAGTACCCAGGGGGCGCCCAACGAGCAGTACTTC; CDR3 protein: CASSTQGAPNEQYF
J gene: TRBJ2-2; clone size: .; V gene: TRBV28; D gene: .; CDR3 DNA: TGTGCCAGCATCGGTGGTTCCCCCGGGGAGCTGTTTTTT; CDR3 protein: CASIGGSPGELFF
J gene: TRBJ1-3; clone size: .; V gene: TRBV18; D gene: .; CDR3 DNA: TGTGCCAGCTCACGGGCGCTCGGAAACACCATATATTTT; CDR3 protein: CASSRALGNTIYF
J gene: TRBJ1-1; clone size: .; V gene: TRBV2; D gene: .; CDR3 DNA: TGTGCCAGCAGTGAAGGGCAGTTGAACACTGAAGCTTTCTTT; CDR3 protein: CASSEGQLNTEAFF
J gene: TRBJ2-2; clone size: few; V gene: TRBV5-4; D gene: .; CDR3 DNA: TGTGCCAGCAGCTTGGCCGCAGGACTTCTGAGCAACACCGGGGAGCTGTTTTTT; CDR3 protein: CASSLAAGLLSNTGELFF
J gene: TRBJ2-1; clone size: few; V gene: TRBV30; D gene: TRBD2; CDR3 DNA: TGTGCCTGGAGTGTAAGAGTACAGCGGGGTGAGCAGTTCTTC; CDR3 protein: CAWSVRVQRGEQFF
J gene: TRBJ2-2; clone size: .; V gene: TRBV4-3; D gene: .; CDR3 DNA: TGCGCCAGCAGCCAAGATCATCCGGGTGCCGGGGAGCTGTTTTTT; CDR3 protein: CASSQDHPGAGELFF
J gene: TRBJ2-4; clone size: few; V gene: TRBV6-5; D gene: TRBD2; CDR3 DNA: TGTGCCAGCAGTCTAGCGGGGGTTGGCATTCAGTACTTC; CDR3 protein: CASSLAGVGIQYF
J gene: TRBJ2-1; clone size: few; V gene: TRBV27; D gene: TRBD2; CDR3 DNA: TGTGCCAGCGCGCGCCTAGCGGGAGCGGATGAGCAGTTCTTC; CDR3 protein: CASARLAGADEQFF
J gene: TRBJ2-7; clone size: .; V gene: TRBV11-2; D gene: TRBD2; CDR3 DNA: TGTGCCAGCAGCTTAGATTCCCTAGCGGGGAGATACGAGCAGTACTTC; CDR3 protein: CASSLDSLAGRYEQYF
J gene: TRBJ1-2; clone size: few; V gene: TRBV7-2; D gene: .; CDR3 DNA: TGTGCCAGCAGTTCCACAGGCCACTATGGCTACACCTTC; CDR3 protein: CASSSTGHYGYTF
J gene: TRBJ2-4; clone size: few; V gene: TRBV4-2; D gene: TRBD1; CDR3 DNA: TGTGCCAGCAGCCCTAACGACAGGGTCGGGAAAAACATTCAGTACTTC; CDR3 protein: CASSPNDRVGKNIQYF
J gene: TRBJ2-3; clone size: .; V gene: TRBV9; D gene: TRBD2; CDR3 DNA: TGTGCCAGCAGCATTAGCGGGAGAGGCGGCACAGATACGCAGTATTTT; CDR3 protein: CASSISGRGGTDTQYF
J gene: TRBJ2-7; clone size: .; V gene: TRBV12-5; D gene: .; CDR3 DNA: TGTGCTAGTGGTTTGCCGTCTTCCTACGAGCAGTACTTC; CDR3 protein: CASGLPSSYEQYF
J gene: TRBJ1-6; clone size: .; V gene: TRBV7-9; D gene: .; CDR3 DNA: TGTGCCGTGCTCCGGGACACCCCTAATTCACCCCTCCACTTT; CDR3 protein: CAVLRDTPNSPLHF
J gene: TRBJ2-1; clone size: .; V gene: TRBV7-2; D gene: .; CDR3 DNA: TGTGCCAGCAGGACGGGAGTGGGCTACAATGAGCAGTTCTTC; CDR3 protein: CASRTGVGYNEQFF
J gene: TRBJ2-1; clone size: few; V gene: TRBV7-6; D gene: TRBD2; CDR3 DNA: TGTGCCAGCAGCTTAGACGGACGCGGGCGGGGGGGCCATAATGAGCAGTTCTTC; CDR3 protein: CASSLDGRGRGGHNEQFF
J gene: TRBJ1-2; clone size: few; V gene: TRBV11-2; D gene: .; CDR3 DNA: TGTGCCAGCAGCGCGACGGACAGCTATGGCTACACCTTC; CDR3 protein: CASSATDSYGYTF
J gene: TRBJ1-6; clone size: .; V gene: TRBV10-3; D gene: .; CDR3 DNA: TGTGCCATCAGTGAAGAGGAGAATTCACCCCTCCACTTT; CDR3 protein: CAISEEENSPLHF
J gene: TRBJ2-7; clone size: .; V gene: TRBV4-3; D gene: TRBD2; CDR3 DNA: TGCGCCAGCAGCCAACGGGCTAGCGGGGACTACGAGCAGTACTTC; CDR3 protein: CASSQRASGDYEQYF
J gene: TRBJ2-7; clone size: few; V gene: TRBV5-1; D gene: TRBD2; CDR3 DNA: TGCGCCAGCAGCACGGGACTAGAGTACGAGCAGTACTTC; CDR3 protein: CASSTGLEYEQYF
J gene: TRBJ2-7; clone size: few; V gene: TRBV2; D gene: .; CDR3 DNA: TGTGCCAGCAGTGCGACCCACAGTGTACGTTACGAGCAGTACTTC; CDR3 protein: CASSATHSVRYEQYF
J gene: TRBJ2-3; clone size: .; V gene: TRBV2; D gene: .; CDR3 DNA: TGTGCCAGCGGCGGGGCTACGCAGTATTTT; CDR3 protein: CASGGATQYF
J gene: TRBJ2-1; clone size: .; V gene: TRBV2; D gene: .; CDR3 DNA: TGTGCCAGCAAGACAGGCGAAAGCTCCTACAATGAGCAGTTCTTC; CDR3 protein: CASKTGESSYNEQFF
J gene: TRBJ1-2; clone size: .; V gene: TRBV29-1; D gene: .; CDR3 DNA: TGCAGCGTACAAGTCAGGGTAGGATATGGCTACACCTTC; CDR3 protein: CSVQVRVGYGYTF